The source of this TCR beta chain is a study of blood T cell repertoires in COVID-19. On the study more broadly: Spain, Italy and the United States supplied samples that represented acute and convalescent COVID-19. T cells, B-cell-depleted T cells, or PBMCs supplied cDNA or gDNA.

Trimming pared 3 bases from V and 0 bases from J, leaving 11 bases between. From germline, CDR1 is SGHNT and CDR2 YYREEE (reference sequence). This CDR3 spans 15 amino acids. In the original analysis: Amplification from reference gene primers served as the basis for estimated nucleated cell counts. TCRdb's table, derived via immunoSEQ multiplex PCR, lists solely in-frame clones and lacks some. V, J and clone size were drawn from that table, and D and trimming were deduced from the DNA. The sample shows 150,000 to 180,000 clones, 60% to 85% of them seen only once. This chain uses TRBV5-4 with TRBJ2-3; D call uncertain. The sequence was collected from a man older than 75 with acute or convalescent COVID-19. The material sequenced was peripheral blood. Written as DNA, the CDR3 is TGTGCCAGCAGCTCCTACCTCGGGAGCACAGATACGCAGTATTTT. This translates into CASSSYLGSTDTQYF.